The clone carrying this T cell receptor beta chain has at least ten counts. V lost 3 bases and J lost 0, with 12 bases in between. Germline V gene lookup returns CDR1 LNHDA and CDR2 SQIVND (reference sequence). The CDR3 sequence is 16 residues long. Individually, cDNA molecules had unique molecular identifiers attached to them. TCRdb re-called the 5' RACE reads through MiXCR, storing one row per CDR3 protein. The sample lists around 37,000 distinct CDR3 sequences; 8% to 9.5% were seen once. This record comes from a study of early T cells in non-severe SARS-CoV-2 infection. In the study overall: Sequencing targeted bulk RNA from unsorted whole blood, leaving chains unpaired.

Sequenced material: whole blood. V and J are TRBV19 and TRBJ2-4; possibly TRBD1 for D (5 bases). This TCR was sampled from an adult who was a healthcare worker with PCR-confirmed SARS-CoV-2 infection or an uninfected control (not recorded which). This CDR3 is CASSMGTQVAKNIQYF. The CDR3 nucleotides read TGTGCCAGTAGTATGGGAACACAGGTAGCCAAAAACATTCAGTACTTC.